This TCR beta chain is drawn from a study of cytomegalovirus exposure and HLA in healthy donors. The PCR contained 60 Vbeta and 13 Jbeta primers. This table comes from immunoSEQ multiplex PCR, and its TCRdb copy is limited to in-frame clones, with some not included. This table holds approximately 220,000 clones, over 70% found once. Study-level results: The authors later linked a missense DCLRE1C variant to TCR beta V- and J-gene trimming. In a later analysis, at a false discovery rate of 0.05, some 17,000 TCR beta sequences were associated with HLA alleles.

Worth noting for this clone: Antigen: not known.

The germline V gene has CDR1 SGHRS and CDR2 YFSETQ. With 7 bases clipped from V and 5 bases from J, the junction kept 8 bases outside the gene matches. The CDR3 is 14 residues long. The chain recombines TRBV5-1 with TRBJ2-2; 7 bases align to TRBD1. This TCR came from a boy younger than 10 in good health and CMV-seronegative. What was sequenced was PBMCs. In DNA, the CDR3 is TGCGCCAGCTCCTCAGGGACAGTGACCGGGGAGCTGTTTTTT. It codes for CASSSGTVTGELFF.